What follows are 29 T cell receptor beta chains derived from one specimen sequenced in a study of blood T cell repertoires in COVID-19. The method was immunoSEQ multiplex PCR; TCRdb's version includes in-frame clones alone and lacks a portion of them. The data contain about 530,000 clones, less than 90% of them seen just once; the ten biggest clones take up 7.5% to 9%. The specimen sequenced was peripheral blood. Receptors were obtained from a woman aged 45-60 years with COVID-19, enrolled during active disease.

This rearrangement joins TRBV6-5 to TRBJ1-1; D uncertain. Germline V gene lookup returns CDR1 MNHEY and CDR2 SVGAGI. The CDR3 consists of 13 residues. Trimming left V 4 bases short and J 1 base short, with 7 bases between. As DNA, the CDR3 is TGTGCCAGCAGTTCCTCCTCGAACACTGAAGCTTTCTTT. Its protein is CASSSSSNTEAFF.

The gene calls are TRBV5-1 and TRBJ1-6; D is ambiguous. From germline, CDR1 is SGHRS and CDR2 YFSETQ. Between the trimmed V and J ends, which lost 0 bases and 10 bases, there was a span of 14 bases. This CDR3 has 15 residues. The CDR3 DNA reads as TGCGCCAGCAGCTTGGCCGGCGGGATTAGATCACCCCTCCACTTT. This sequence encodes CASSLAGGIRSPLHF. The full variable domain, completed using reference TRBV5-1 and TRBJ1-6, is KAGVTQTPRYLIKTRGQQVTLSCSPISGHRSVSWYQQTPGQGLQFLFEYFSETQRNKGNFPGRFSGRQFSNSRSEMNVSTLELGDSALYLCASSLAGGIRSPLHFGNGTRLTVT.

This chain joins TRBV19 and TRBJ2-1; D may be TRBD2 (5 bases). Trimming removed 4 bases at V and 8 bases at J, with 12 bases between. The germline V gene has CDR1 LNHDA and CDR2 SQIVND (reference sequence). The CDR3 spans 13 residues. As DNA, the CDR3 is TGTGCCAGTAGTAGTGAGCGGTCGTATGAGCAGTTCTTC. It translates to CASSSERSYEQFF.

The chain links TRBV6-1 to TRBJ1-2; perhaps TRBD1 as D (6 bases). The CDR3 is 15 amino acids. From germline, CDR1 is MNHNS and CDR2 SASEGT. With 2 bases removed from V and 4 bases from J, the gap between germline ends came to 14 bases. CDR3 residues: CASSEILRGAYGYTF. In DNA, the CDR3 is TGTGCCAGCAGTGAAATCCTCAGGGGTGCCTATGGCTACACCTTC.

V and J are TRBV13 and TRBJ1-1; 7 positions agree with TRBD1. V lost 5 bases to trimming and J lost 7 bases; unmatched junction nucleotides: 10. Germline V CDR1 and CDR2: PRHDT, FYEKMQ (reference sequence). The CDR3 is made up of 14 amino acids. The CDR3 region has the DNA TGTGCCAGCAGCCCCGGGACAGTTTGGAATGAAGCTTTCTTT. Its protein product is CASSPGTVWNEAFF.

The gene calls are TRBV5-1 and TRBJ1-2, with D possibly matching TRBD1 (5 bases). The CDR3 totals 14 residues. Trimming stripped 4 bases from V and 4 bases from J, with 14 bases between. Germline values: CDR1 SGHRS, CDR2 YFSETQ. Written as DNA, the CDR3 is TGCGCCAGCAGCCGTTGGTGGGGCCGCTATGGCTACACCTTC. Translated: CASSRWWGRYGYTF.

This sequence joins TRBV27 and TRBJ1-2; the D gene is possibly TRBD1 (5 bases). The CDR3 has 15 residues. Between the trimmed V and J ends, which lost 4 bases and 1 base, there was a span of 13 bases. Germline CDR1 MNHEY, CDR2 SMNVEV (reference sequence). The CDR3 here is CASSSFGALNYGYTF. The CDR3, as DNA: TGTGCCAGCAGTTCCTTTGGGGCGCTTAACTATGGCTACACCTTC.

The rearrangement uses TRBV6-5 and TRBJ2-7; 8 bases map to TRBD2. This CDR3 comprises 15 residues. CDR1 is MNHEY, CDR2 SVGAGI, per germline. Trimming cost V 7 bases and J 2 bases; bases outside gene matches: 10. CDR3 nucleotide sequence: TGTGCCAGCACGGGAGGGGCGGGGGTTACCTACGAGCAGTACTTC. Translating it yields CASTGGAGVTYEQYF.

The chain uses TRBV6-6 and TRBJ2-3; D ambiguous. CDR3 length equals 15 residues. The germline gives CDR1 MNHNY, CDR2 SVGAGI (reference sequence). The ends were cut back, 6 bases at V and 1 base at J, with 14 bases in the middle. The CDR3, as DNA: TGTGCCAGCAGCTCCCTCCTAAGCCGCACAGATACGCAGTATTTT. Amino acid sequence: CASSSLLSRTDTQYF.

This chain links TRBV5-1 with TRBJ2-7; 16 bases match TRBD2. J was trimmed by 0 bases and V by 4 bases; bases with no gene match: 4. Germline values: CDR1 SGHRS, CDR2 YFSETQ. The CDR3 spans 17 residues. CDR3 amino acids: CASSPGTSGGVSYEQYF. In DNA form, the CDR3 reads TGCGCCAGCAGCCCCGGGACTAGCGGGGGGGTCTCCTACGAGCAGTACTTC.

The V call is TRBV12-5, the J call TRBJ1-4; tentative D call: TRBD1 (6 bases). The V end was cut by 2 bases, the J end by 0 bases, with 16 bases between. Germline V gives CDR1 LGHNT, CDR2 FRNRAP. CDR3 length: 18 amino acids. Here the CDR3 reads CASGLLLDGTTTNEKLFF. CDR3 sequence (DNA): TGTGCTAGTGGTTTGTTATTGGACGGGACAACAACTAATGAAAAACTGTTTTTT.

The chain recombines TRBV5-1 with TRBJ1-2; the D gene is possibly TRBD1 (6 bases). Germline V gene sequence: CDR1 SGHRS, CDR2 YFSETQ. Trimming removed 0 bases at V and 0 bases at J, with 12 bases between. The length of the CDR3 is 16 residues. The CDR3 reads CASSLAPRGANYGYTF. CDR3 in DNA: TGCGCCAGCAGCTTGGCCCCCAGGGGCGCTAACTATGGCTACACCTTC. The entire variable domain, with the rest obtained from reference TRBV5-1 and TRBJ1-2, is as follows: KAGVTQTPRYLIKTRGQQVTLSCSPISGHRSVSWYQQTPGQGLQFLFEYFSETQRNKGNFPGRFSGRQFSNSRSEMNVSTLELGDSALYLCASSLAPRGANYGYTFGSGTRLTVV.

The chain has TRBV5-1 and TRBJ1-3; D call uncertain. The germline CDR1 and CDR2 sequences are SGHRS and YFSETQ. The CDR3 contains 14 residues. V was trimmed by 4 bases and J by 0 bases, leaving 8 bases between them. CDR3 sequence: CASSPGNSGNTIYF. The CDR3 nucleotides are TGCGCCAGCAGCCCGGGGAACTCTGGAAACACCATATATTTT.

The chain recombines TRBV12-3 or TRBV12-4 with TRBJ2-7; D gene uncertain. The V and J ends lost 3 bases and 3 bases respectively, with 6 bases between them. The CDR3 extends over 12 amino acids. This CDR3 reads CASSFLIYEQYF. In nucleotides, the CDR3 is TGTGCCAGCAGTTTTCTAATCTACGAGCAGTACTTC.

The CDR3 spells CATSLLRGLGNQPQHF. Here the CDR3 DNA reads TGTGCCACCAGCCTATTGAGAGGGTTGGGCAATCAGCCCCAGCATTTT. The rearrangement uses TRBV15 and TRBJ1-5; D unclear. The CDR3 has 16 residues. Trimming removed 5 bases at V and 2 bases at J, with 16 bases between. The germline V gene encodes CDR1 LNHNV and CDR2 YYDKDF (reference sequence).

The chain joins TRBV9 to TRBJ1-3, with 7 bases that match TRBD1. The length of the CDR3 is 16 residues. V gave up 3 bases and J gave up 4 bases; unmatched junction bases: 10. Germline assignment: CDR1 SGDLS and CDR2 YYNGEE. CDR3 loop: CASSATGTLAGNTIYF. The CDR3 coding sequence is TGTGCCAGCAGCGCGACAGGGACCTTAGCCGGAAACACCATATATTTT.

V gene TRBV24-1 combines with J gene TRBJ2-5; 8 positions match TRBD2. The germline V gene has CDR1 KGHDR and CDR2 SFDVKD. This CDR3 region has 11 residues. V was clipped by 9 bases and J by 6 bases; unmatched bases: 2. The CDR3 region is CATGGGKTQYF. The CDR3 bases are TGTGCCACCGGCGGGGGGAAGACCCAGTACTTC.

The rearrangement joins TRBV6-1 to TRBJ1-4; 8 bases match TRBD1. J lost 2 bases, V lost 3 bases, and 5 bases had no gene match. CDR1 and CDR2 (germline): MNHNS, SASEGT. The CDR3 has 16 amino acids. In nucleotides, the CDR3 is TGTGCCAGCAGTGACAGGGGGCATAGGACTAATGAAAAACTGTTTTTT. Amino acid sequence: CASSDRGHRTNEKLFF.

The CDR3 spells CASSLVGRGSLYNEQFF. In nucleotides, the CDR3 is TGTGCCAGCAGCTTAGTCGGTCGCGGGAGCTTATACAATGAGCAGTTCTTC. The V gene is TRBV7-9, the J gene TRBJ2-1; 7 bases are a match to TRBD2. Germline V gene data show CDR1 as SEHNR and CDR2 as FQNEAQ (reference sequence). The V gene end was trimmed by 1 base and the J gene end by 4 bases; junction bases not matched to a gene: 10. CDR3 size: 17 residues.

The CDR3 loop reads CASSLDEGYGYTF. The CDR3 nucleotides are TGCGCCAGCAGCTTGGATGAGGGCTATGGCTACACCTTC. The chain combines TRBV5-1 with TRBJ1-2; unclear D gene. V was trimmed by 0 bases and J by 4 bases, leaving 7 bases between them. Germline V CDR1 and CDR2: SGHRS, YFSETQ. This CDR3 spans 13 amino acids.

The gene calls are TRBV3-1 (or the pseudogene TRBV3-2) and TRBJ2-3; 12 bases align to TRBD2. Looked up from germline, CDR1 is LGHDT and CDR2 is YNNKEL (reference sequence). V gave up 4 bases and J gave up 5 bases; unmatched junction bases: 13. The CDR3 covers 18 residues. The DNA of the CDR3 is TGTGCCAGCAGCCCCGGGGGGAGACTAGCGGGGGCGAGAGATACGCAGTATTTT. Its translation: CASSPGGRLAGARDTQYF.

The chain combines TRBV6-5 with TRBJ2-3; TRBD1 agrees at 8 bases. CDR1 is MNHEY, CDR2 SVGAGI, per germline. The J segment lost 0 bases and the V segment lost 7 bases, leaving 3 bases of the junction unmatched. This CDR3 is built from 14 residues. CDR3 residues: CASNYRGSTDTQYF. The DNA for the CDR3 is TGTGCCAGCAACTACAGGGGGAGCACAGATACGCAGTATTTT.

The gene calls are TRBV24-1 and TRBJ1-1; D is ambiguous. The CDR3 has 14 residues. The V gene lost 5 bases and the J gene lost 4 bases, with 13 bases spanning the gap. Germline loops: CDR1 KGHDR, CDR2 SFDVKD. CDR3 sequence: CATSGFPASTEAFF. The CDR3 DNA is TGTGCCACCAGTGGGTTCCCTGCGAGCACTGAAGCTTTCTTT.

This clone has more than one count but fewer than ten. V is TRBV6-5 and J is TRBJ1-2, with D possibly matching TRBD1 (5 bases). The CDR3 runs 14 residues. The V gene's germline CDR1 is MNHEY and CDR2 SVGAGI. V was cut by 1 base and J by 7 bases, with 13 bases left in between. The CDR3, as DNA: TGTGCCAGCAGTTACTTCCCACAGGAATTTGGCTACACCTTC. The encoded protein is CASSYFPQEFGYTF.

The rearrangement joins TRBV12-3 or TRBV12-4 to TRBJ2-7; D call uncertain. V lost 7 bases and J 0 bases, leaving 10 bases between the germline ends. CDR3 length: 13 residues. DNA of the CDR3: TGTGCCAGCAAGATAGCTGACTCCTACGAGCAGTACTTC. Translating it yields CASKIADSYEQYF.

The V and J genes are TRBV11-2 and TRBJ2-3, with 8 bases lining up with TRBD2. This CDR3 has 17 amino acids. V gave up 0 bases and J gave up 7 bases; unmatched junction bases: 12. Germline CDR1 and CDR2: SGHAT and FQNNGV. The CDR3 nucleotides are TGTGCCAGCAGCTTAGAACTGGCGGGGGGCCCCCACCATACGCAGTATTTT. This gives the protein CASSLELAGGPHHTQYF.

This chain joins TRBV9 and TRBJ2-5; TRBD2 matches at 14 bases. CDR3 length: 17 residues. Trimming took 3 bases from V and 5 from J; bases not matched to a gene: 9. Per germline, CDR1 SGDLS and CDR2 YYNGEE. The CDR3 region is CASSGRTSGGPGETQYF. CDR3 nucleotides: TGTGCCAGCAGCGGCCGGACTAGCGGGGGGCCCGGGGAGACCCAGTACTTC. Combining the CDR3 with reference TRBV9 and TRBJ2-5 gives the whole variable domain DSGVTQTPKHLITATGQRVTLRCSPRSGDLSVYWYQQSLDQGLQFLIQYYNGEERAKGNILERFSAQQFPDLHSELNLSSLELGDSALYFCASSGRTSGGPGETQYFGPGTRLLVL.

This clone has just a few counts. This chain connects TRBV30 to TRBJ2-7, with D perhaps matching TRBD1 (6 bases). The CDR3 loop spans 13 amino acids. The germline V and J ends were trimmed by 3 bases and 2 bases, with 11 bases remaining between them. Germline V CDR1 and CDR2: GTSNPN, SVGIG (reference sequence). The CDR3 protein is CAWRRTDTYEQYF. CDR3 in DNA: TGTGCCTGGAGGCGGACAGATACCTACGAGCAGTACTTC.

This chain joins TRBV6-5 and TRBJ1-3; 10 bases are a match to TRBD1. Germline-derived CDR1 and CDR2 are MNHEY and SVGAGI. This CDR3 has 13 amino acids. The V gene end was trimmed by 6 bases and the J gene end by 8 bases; junction bases not matched to a gene: 4. This CDR3 is CASRDRGLDTIYF. The CDR3 bases are TGTGCCAGCAGGGACAGGGGGTTGGACACCATATATTTT.